This entry features one T cell receptor beta chain sequence. This clonotype has more than one count but fewer than ten. Its binding antigen is unknown. Base quality data are lacking; no much larger clone is found one base away. Read against the paper, the sample's treatment or condition label means: in vitro stimulation with specific CMV peptide epitopes to enrich CMV-specific T cells. These reads were obtained on an Illumina HiSeq 1500. In-frame beta chains were kept once TCRdb had trimmed the public reads at Q25 with fastp and called clones with MiXCR. One record per CDR3 amino acid sequence lists the most common genes and DNA. This sample lists fewer than 60,000 distinct CDR3 sequences; roughly a fifth were detected once. About 82% of the sample is in the top ten clones. This record comes from a study of T cell repertoires in cytomegalovirus infection (dated by TCRdb to the late 2010s). Background on the whole study: The peptide stimulations were aimed at well-studied HLA-B-restricted epitopes as well as recently identified HLA-C-restricted CMV epitopes, whose presentation resists viral immunomodulation. The HLA type of each donor mattered for the analysis, because public TCR beta signatures pointed to carriage of CMV infection along with the matching HLA type.

Results the study describes overall, beyond this receptor: In both this cohort and an independent cohort of several hundred donors, the cumulative frequency of public TCR beta family members distinguished carriers of CMV infection plus the relevant HLA type. The ex vivo response was dominated by HLA-C-restricted CMV-specific TCR beta clonotypes, and the single most frequent clonotype in two of eight donors was supplied by these HLA-C-restricted clonotypes.

The trim is 5 bases for V and 2 bases for J, with a gap of 16 bases between the germline ends. In the germline V gene, CDR1 corresponds to SGHAT and CDR2 to FQNNGV. The CDR3 covers 16 residues, taking in both the cysteine and the phenylalanine. Only the CDR3 part of the read is kept: 48 bases, read in frame from the first base. This receptor chain uses TRBV11-2 and TRBJ1-5; no D gene is confidently identified. The source was CD8+ T cells from cultured PBMCs, collected from culture after CMV antigen stimulation. The origin of this receptor is a human donor in good health (CMV status not recorded). Some clones in this sample may be carry-over from other donors' samples. This receptor carries the CDR3 CASSPSPEAGNQPQHF. Read as DNA, the sequence is TGTGCCAGCAGCCCCAGCCCAGAGGCTGGCAATCAGCCCCAGCATTTT.